The 17 T cell receptor beta chains below come from one sample, sequenced in a study of T cell changes during pregnancy in multiple sclerosis. The assay was immunoSEQ multiplex PCR, and TCRdb's table has in-frame clones only and misses some. This sample carries fewer than 85,000 clones, just over 90% of them seen once, and the ten largest clones take around 2.6%. Sequenced here: peripheral blood, sampled after pregnancy. These receptors all come from a female donor in good health, enrolled as a control in a pregnancy study.

This chain connects TRBV5-1 to TRBJ1-1; weak D call: TRBD1 (5 bases). The CDR3 loop spans 14 amino acids. Trimming took off 0 bases at V and 4 bases at J, with 10 bases between the two ends. From germline, CDR1 is SGHRS and CDR2 YFSETQ. The CDR3 region is CASSLAQGGTEAFF. CDR3 coding DNA: TGCGCCAGCAGCTTGGCCCAGGGTGGCACTGAAGCTTTCTTT. Based on the CDR3 plus reference TRBV5-1 and TRBJ1-1, the full variable domain is KAGVTQTPRYLIKTRGQQVTLSCSPISGHRSVSWYQQTPGQGLQFLFEYFSETQRNKGNFPGRFSGRQFSNSRSEMNVSTLELGDSALYLCASSLAQGGTEAFFGQGTRLTVV.

This clone turned up a few times. This chain links TRBV11-2 with TRBJ2-4, with 10 bases identical to TRBD2. The CDR3 runs 17 residues. In germline, CDR1 is SGHAT, CDR2 FQNNGV. V lost 5 bases and J lost 0; bases outside the gene matches: 7. CDR3 amino acids: CASSPPLAGEAKNIQYF. CDR3 nucleotide sequence: TGTGCCAGCAGCCCCCCTCTAGCGGGGGAAGCCAAAAACATTCAGTACTTC. The complete variable domain, with remaining parts taken from reference TRBV11-2 and TRBJ2-4, reads EAGVAQSPRYKIIEKRQSVAFWCNPISGHATLYWYQQILGQGPKLLIQFQNNGVVDDSQLPKDRFSAERLKGVDSTLKIQPAKLEDSAVYLCASSPPLAGEAKNIQYFGAGTRLSVL.

V is TRBV6-1 and J is TRBJ2-7; TRBD2 is a possible D gene (6 bases). V dropped 3 bases and J dropped 7 bases, with 13 bases sitting between them. CDR1 and CDR2 (germline): MNHNS, SASEGT. This CDR3 has 13 residues. The CDR3 sequence: CASSESWGLEQYF. The CDR3 region has the DNA TGTGCCAGCAGTGAGTCTTGGGGACTGGAGCAGTACTTC.

The chain uses TRBV19 and TRBJ1-2; 8 bases align to TRBD1. Unmatched junction bases numbered 22, after V lost 9 bases and J lost 7 bases. The CDR3 spans 17 residues. Germline CDR1 and CDR2: LNHDA and SQIVND (reference sequence). CDR3 region: CASLSLAGGASRSGYTF. Written as DNA, the CDR3 is TGTGCCAGCCTCTCCCTGGCAGGGGGCGCGTCTCGGAGTGGCTACACCTTC.

The chain recombines TRBV4-2 with TRBJ1-6; 7 positions match TRBD1. V gave up 8 bases and J gave up 5 bases; unmatched junction bases: 6. The CDR3 runs to 14 residues. Germline assignment: CDR1 LGHNA and CDR2 YNFKEQ. CDR3 protein: CASRQGGNNSPLHF. In nucleotides, the CDR3 is TGTGCCAGCCGACAGGGTGGGAATAATTCACCCCTCCACTTT.

This clone was detected only once. This chain connects TRBV7-9 to TRBJ2-7, with 9 bases fitting TRBD2. V gave up 1 base and J gave up 6 bases; unmatched junction bases: 4. The CDR3 sequence is 14 residues long. The germline gives CDR1 SEHNR, CDR2 FQNEAQ (reference sequence). CDR3 residues: CASSLGLAGVEQYF. For the CDR3, the DNA is TGTGCCAGCAGCTTAGGGTTAGCGGGAGTCGAGCAGTACTTC.

This chain joins TRBV7-3 and TRBJ2-3; TRBD2 matches at 9 bases. CDR3 length: 15 residues. Germline CDR1 SGHTA, CDR2 FQGTGA. V gave up 4 bases and J gave up 1 base; unmatched junction bases: 3. The CDR3, as DNA: TGTGCCAGCAGCTCACGGACTAGCGGCACAGATACGCAGTATTTT. Its protein product is CASSSRTSGTDTQYF.

This chain connects TRBV20-1 to TRBJ2-3, with D possibly matching TRBD2 (5 bases). Per the germline V gene, CDR1 is DFQATT and CDR2 is SNEGSKA (reference sequence). The CDR3 extends over 11 amino acids. Trimming stripped 8 bases from V and 6 bases from J, with 12 bases between. The chain's CDR3 is CSPPGLDTQYF. CDR3 nucleotides: TGCAGTCCCCCGGGGTTGGATACGCAGTATTTT.

The chain links TRBV7-2 to TRBJ1-2; 8 nucleotides align to TRBD1. V trimming: 5 bases; J trimming: 4 bases; junction bases outside the gene matches: 6. The CDR3 loop spans 14 amino acids. The germline V gene encodes CDR1 SGHTA and CDR2 FQGNSA. In DNA, the CDR3 is TGTGCCAGCAGCCAGACAGGGGCGGCCTATGGCTACACCTTC. Translated: CASSQTGAAYGYTF.

The CDR3 loop reads CASSLDGLYGYTF. As DNA, the CDR3 is TGTGCCAGCAGTCTCGACGGACTCTATGGCTACACCTTC. The chain employs TRBV6-5 and TRBJ1-2; D is undetermined. The ends were cut back, 5 bases at V and 4 bases at J, with 11 bases in the middle. CDR1 MNHEY and CDR2 SVGAGI come from the germline V gene. CDR3 length equals 13 residues.

The CDR3 DNA follows: TGCGCCAGCAGCCAATCAGACTCAGGGACAGATACGCAGTATTTT. Encoded protein: CASSQSDSGTDTQYF. The chain links TRBV4-3 to TRBJ2-3; D is possibly TRBD1 (5 bases). V lost 2 bases and J lost 3, with 12 bases in between. The germline gives CDR1 LGHNA, CDR2 YSLEER. This CDR3 region has 15 residues.

V gene TRBV7-2 combines with J gene TRBJ2-7; 8 bases line up with TRBD2. Losses at the gene ends were 1 base for V and 2 bases for J; bases not matched to a gene: 7. This CDR3 region has 16 residues. Germline CDR1 is SGHTA and CDR2 is FQGNSA. This CDR3 is CASSLVGSGVPYEQYF. The CDR3 DNA reads TGTGCCAGCAGCTTAGTGGGTAGCGGGGTCCCCTACGAGCAGTACTTC.

This CDR3 is CAISEGLAENEQFF. The CDR3, as DNA: TGTGCCATCAGTGAGGGACTAGCGGAGAATGAGCAGTTCTTC. The genes are TRBV10-3 and TRBJ2-1, with 10 bases lining up with TRBD2. Trimming removed 2 bases from V and 7 bases from J; junction bases left unmatched: 2. The CDR3 extends over 14 amino acids. Germline CDR1 reads ENHRY; CDR2 reads SYGVKD.

The gene calls are TRBV7-9 and TRBJ2-7, with a weak D call TRBD2 (6 bases). The CDR3 is made up of 14 amino acids. V was cut by 5 bases and J by 4 bases, with 15 bases left in between. CDR1 is SEHNR, CDR2 FQNEAQ, per germline (reference sequence). CDR3 DNA sequence: TGTGCCAGCAGCGGAGGGGTTAGGGGATACGAGCAGTACTTC. It encodes CASSGGVRGYEQYF.

V is TRBV30 and J is TRBJ2-7, with D uncertain. V lost 1 base and J lost 1, with 14 bases in between. CDR1 and CDR2 (germline): GTSNPN, SVGIG (reference sequence). CDR3 length: 15 residues. Here the CDR3 DNA reads TGTGCCTGGAGTGACTACCCCAGAAAGTCCTACGAGCAGTACTTC. Encoded protein: CAWSDYPRKSYEQYF.

This chain connects TRBV19 to TRBJ2-5; TRBD1 aligns across 7 bases. With 8 bases clipped from V and 1 base from J, the junction kept 4 bases outside the gene matches. Germline CDR1 and CDR2: LNHDA and SQIVND (reference sequence). CDR3 size: 13 residues. The CDR3 DNA is TGTGCCAGTCGGGACAGTACCCAAGAGACCCAGTACTTC. Amino acids: CASRDSTQETQYF.

V usage is TRBV4-2 and J usage is TRBJ2-2, with 8 positions matching TRBD2. Germline CDR1 is LGHNA and CDR2 is YNFKEQ. The CDR3 extends over 16 amino acids. V lost 4 bases and J lost 0; bases outside the gene matches: 4. This CDR3 reads CASSRQTSANTGELFF. The DNA of the CDR3 is TGTGCCAGCAGCCGTCAGACTAGCGCGAACACCGGGGAGCTGTTTTTT.